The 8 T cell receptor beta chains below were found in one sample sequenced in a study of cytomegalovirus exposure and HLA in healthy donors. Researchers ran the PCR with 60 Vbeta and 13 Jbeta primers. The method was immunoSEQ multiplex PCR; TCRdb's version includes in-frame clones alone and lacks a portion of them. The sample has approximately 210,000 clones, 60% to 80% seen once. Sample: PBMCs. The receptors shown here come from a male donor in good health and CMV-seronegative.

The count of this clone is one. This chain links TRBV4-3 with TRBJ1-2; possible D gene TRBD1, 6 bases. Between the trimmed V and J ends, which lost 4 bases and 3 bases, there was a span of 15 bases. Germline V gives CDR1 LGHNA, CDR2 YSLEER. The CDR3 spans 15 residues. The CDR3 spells CASSPSPRGDYGYTF. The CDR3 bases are TGCGCCAGCAGCCCGTCTCCCAGGGGCGACTATGGCTACACCTTC.

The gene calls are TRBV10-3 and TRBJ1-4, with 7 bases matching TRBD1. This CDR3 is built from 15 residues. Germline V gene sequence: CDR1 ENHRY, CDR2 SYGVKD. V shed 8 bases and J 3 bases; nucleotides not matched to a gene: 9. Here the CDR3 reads CAIGETGTSNEKLFF. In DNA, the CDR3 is TGTGCCATCGGCGAGACAGGGACCTCTAATGAAAAACTGTTTTTT.

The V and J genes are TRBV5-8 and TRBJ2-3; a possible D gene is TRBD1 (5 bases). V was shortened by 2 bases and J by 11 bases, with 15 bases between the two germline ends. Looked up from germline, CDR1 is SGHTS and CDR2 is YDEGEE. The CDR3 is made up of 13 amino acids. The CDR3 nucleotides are TGTGCCAGCAGCTTAAGAATCAGGGCCTTGCAGTATTTT. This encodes CASSLRIRALQYF. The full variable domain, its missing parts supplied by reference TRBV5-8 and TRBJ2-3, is EAGVTQSPTHLIKTRGQQATLRCSPISGHTSVYWYQQALGLGLQFLLWYDEGEERNRGNFPPRFSGRQFPNYSSELNVNALELEDSALYLCASSLRIRALQYFGPGTRLTVL.

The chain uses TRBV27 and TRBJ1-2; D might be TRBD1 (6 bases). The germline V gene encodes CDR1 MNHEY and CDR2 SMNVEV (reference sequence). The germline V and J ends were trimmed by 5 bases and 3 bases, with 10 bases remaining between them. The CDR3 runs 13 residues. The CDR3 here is CASSPPGDYGYTF. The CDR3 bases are TGTGCCAGCAGTCCCCCAGGGGACTATGGCTACACCTTC.

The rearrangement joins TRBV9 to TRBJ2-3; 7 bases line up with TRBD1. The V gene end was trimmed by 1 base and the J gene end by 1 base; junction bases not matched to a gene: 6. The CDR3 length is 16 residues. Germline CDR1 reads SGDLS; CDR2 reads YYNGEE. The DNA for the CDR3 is TGTGCCAGCAGCGTATTCCGGACAGGCGGCACAGATACGCAGTATTTT. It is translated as CASSVFRTGGTDTQYF.

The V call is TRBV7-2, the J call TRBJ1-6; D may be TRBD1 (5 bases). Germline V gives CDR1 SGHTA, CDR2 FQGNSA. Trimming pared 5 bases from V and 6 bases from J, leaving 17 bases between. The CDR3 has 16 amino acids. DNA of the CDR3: TGTGCCAGCAGCCGCTTTGCAGGGTCGGGTAATTCACCCCTCCACTTT. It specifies CASSRFAGSGNSPLHF.

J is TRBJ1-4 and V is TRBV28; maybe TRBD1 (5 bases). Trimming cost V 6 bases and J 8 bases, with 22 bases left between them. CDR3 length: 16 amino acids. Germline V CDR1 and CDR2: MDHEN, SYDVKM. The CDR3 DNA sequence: TGTGCCAGCAGCTTGCTGATTCAGGGCAATGGCGAAAAACTGTTTTTT. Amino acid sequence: CASSLLIQGNGEKLFF. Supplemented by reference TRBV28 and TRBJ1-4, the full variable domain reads DVKVTQSSRYLVKRTGEKVFLECVQDMDHENMFWYRQDPGLGLRLIYFSYDVKMKEKGDIPEGYSVSREKKERFSLILESASTNQTSMYLCASSLLIQGNGEKLFFGSGTQLSVL.

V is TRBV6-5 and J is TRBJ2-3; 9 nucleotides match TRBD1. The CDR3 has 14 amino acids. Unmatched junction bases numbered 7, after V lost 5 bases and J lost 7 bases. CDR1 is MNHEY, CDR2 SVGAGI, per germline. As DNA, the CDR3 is TGTGCCAGCAGTGAGGGACAGGGCATATATACGCAGTATTTT. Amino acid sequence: CASSEGQGIYTQYF.